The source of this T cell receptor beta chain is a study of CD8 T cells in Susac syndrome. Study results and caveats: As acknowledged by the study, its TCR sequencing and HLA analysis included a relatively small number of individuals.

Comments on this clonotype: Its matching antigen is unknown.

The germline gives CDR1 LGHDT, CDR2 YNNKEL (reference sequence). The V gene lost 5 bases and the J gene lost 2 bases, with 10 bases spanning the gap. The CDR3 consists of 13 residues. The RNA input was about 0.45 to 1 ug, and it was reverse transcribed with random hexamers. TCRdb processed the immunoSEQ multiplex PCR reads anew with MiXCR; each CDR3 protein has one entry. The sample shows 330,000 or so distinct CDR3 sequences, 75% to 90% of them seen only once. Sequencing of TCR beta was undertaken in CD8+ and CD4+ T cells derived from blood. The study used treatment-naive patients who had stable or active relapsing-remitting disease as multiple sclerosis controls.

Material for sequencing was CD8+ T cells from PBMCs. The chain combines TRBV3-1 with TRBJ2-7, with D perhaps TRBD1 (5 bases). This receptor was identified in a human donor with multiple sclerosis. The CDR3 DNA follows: TGTGCCAGCAGCTTAGGGGATCCCTACGAGCAGTACTTC. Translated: CASSLGDPYEQYF.